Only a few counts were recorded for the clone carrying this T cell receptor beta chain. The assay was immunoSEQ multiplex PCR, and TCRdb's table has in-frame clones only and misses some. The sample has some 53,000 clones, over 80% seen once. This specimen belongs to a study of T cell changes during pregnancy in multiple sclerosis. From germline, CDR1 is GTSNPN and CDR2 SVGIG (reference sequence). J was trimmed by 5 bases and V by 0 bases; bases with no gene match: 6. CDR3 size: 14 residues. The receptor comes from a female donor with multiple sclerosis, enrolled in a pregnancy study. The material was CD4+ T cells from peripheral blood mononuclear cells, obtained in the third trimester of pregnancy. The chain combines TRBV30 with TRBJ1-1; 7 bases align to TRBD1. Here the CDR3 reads CAWSVRDRATEAFF. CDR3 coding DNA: TGTGCCTGGAGTGTACGTGACAGGGCTACTGAAGCTTTCTTT.